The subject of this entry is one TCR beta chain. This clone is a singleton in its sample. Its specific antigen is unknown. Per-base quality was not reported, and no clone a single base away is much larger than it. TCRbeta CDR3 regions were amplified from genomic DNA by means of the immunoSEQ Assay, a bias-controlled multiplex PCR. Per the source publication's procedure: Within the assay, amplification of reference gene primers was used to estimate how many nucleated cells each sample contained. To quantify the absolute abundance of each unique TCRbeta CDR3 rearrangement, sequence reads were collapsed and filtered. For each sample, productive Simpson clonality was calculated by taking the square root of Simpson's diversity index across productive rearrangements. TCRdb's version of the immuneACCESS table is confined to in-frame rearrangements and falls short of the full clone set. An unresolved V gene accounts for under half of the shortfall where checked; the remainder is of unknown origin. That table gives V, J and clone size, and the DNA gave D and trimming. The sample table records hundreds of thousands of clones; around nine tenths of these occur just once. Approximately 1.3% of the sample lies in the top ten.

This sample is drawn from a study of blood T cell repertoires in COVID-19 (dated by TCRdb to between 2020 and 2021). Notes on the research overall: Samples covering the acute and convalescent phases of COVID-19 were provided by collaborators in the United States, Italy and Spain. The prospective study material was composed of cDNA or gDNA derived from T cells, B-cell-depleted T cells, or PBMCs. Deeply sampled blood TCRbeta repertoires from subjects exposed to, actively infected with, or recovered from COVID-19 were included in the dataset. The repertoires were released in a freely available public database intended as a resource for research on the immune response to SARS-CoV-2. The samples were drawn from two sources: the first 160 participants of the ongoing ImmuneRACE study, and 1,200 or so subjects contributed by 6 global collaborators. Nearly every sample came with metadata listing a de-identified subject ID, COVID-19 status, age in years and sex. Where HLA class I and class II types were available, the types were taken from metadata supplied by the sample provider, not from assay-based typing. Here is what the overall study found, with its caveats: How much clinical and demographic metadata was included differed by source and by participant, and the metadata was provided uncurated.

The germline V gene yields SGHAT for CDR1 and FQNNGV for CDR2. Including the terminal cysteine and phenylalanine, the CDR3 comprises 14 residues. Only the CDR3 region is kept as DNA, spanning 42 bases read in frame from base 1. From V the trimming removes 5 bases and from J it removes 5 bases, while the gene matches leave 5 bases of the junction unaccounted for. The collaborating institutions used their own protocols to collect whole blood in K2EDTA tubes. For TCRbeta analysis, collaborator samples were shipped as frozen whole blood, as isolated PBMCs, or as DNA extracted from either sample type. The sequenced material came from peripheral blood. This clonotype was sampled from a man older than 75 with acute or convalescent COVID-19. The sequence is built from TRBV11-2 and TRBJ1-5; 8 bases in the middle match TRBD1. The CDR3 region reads CASSLDRDHQPQHF. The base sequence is TGTGCCAGCAGCCTGGACAGGGACCATCAGCCCCAGCATTTT.